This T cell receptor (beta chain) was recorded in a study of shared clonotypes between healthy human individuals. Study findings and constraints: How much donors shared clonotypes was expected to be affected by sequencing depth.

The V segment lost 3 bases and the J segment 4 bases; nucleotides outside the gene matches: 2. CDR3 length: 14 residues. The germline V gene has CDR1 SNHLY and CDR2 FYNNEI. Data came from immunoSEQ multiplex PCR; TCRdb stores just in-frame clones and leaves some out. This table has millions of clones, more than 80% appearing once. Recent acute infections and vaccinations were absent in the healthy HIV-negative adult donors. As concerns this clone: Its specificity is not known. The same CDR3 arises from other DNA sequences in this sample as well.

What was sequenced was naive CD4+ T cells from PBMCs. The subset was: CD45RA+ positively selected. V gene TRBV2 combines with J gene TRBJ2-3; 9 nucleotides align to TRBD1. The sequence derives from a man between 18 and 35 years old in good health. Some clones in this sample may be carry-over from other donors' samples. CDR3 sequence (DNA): TGTGCCAGCAGTGAGGACAGGGGCTCAGATACGCAGTATTTT. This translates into CASSEDRGSDTQYF. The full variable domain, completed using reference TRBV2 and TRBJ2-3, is EPEVTQTPSHQVTQMGQEVILRCVPISNHLYFYWYRQILGQKVEFLVSFYNNEISEKSEIFDDQFSVERPDGSNFTLKIRSTKLEDSAMYFCASSEDRGSDTQYFGPGTRLTVL.